The 28 T cell receptor beta chains presented below share a single source sample, sequenced in a study of T cell repertoires in cytomegalovirus infection. TCRdb fed the reads into MiXCR, producing one record per CDR3 protein. The sample has about 140,000 distinct CDR3 sequences, 6.5% seen once. Material: PBMCs. The receptors come from a human donor in good health (CMV status not recorded). Some clones in this sample may be carry-over from other donors' samples.

The CDR3, as DNA: TGTGCCAGCAGTCTATCACTTGCGGGGGGGCCGGTGGAGCAGTTCTTC. Its protein product is CASSLSLAGGPVEQFF. The chain has TRBV6-6 and TRBJ2-1; 9 bases align to TRBD2. Unmatched junction bases numbered 15, after V lost 5 bases and J lost 10 bases. CDR1 is MNHNY and CDR2 is SVGAGI in the germline V gene (reference sequence). CDR3 length equals 16 residues.

This chain connects TRBV20-1 to TRBJ1-2, with TRBD1 matching over 7 bases. Germline V gene data show CDR1 as DFQATT and CDR2 as SNEGSKA (reference sequence). V trimming: 7 bases; J trimming: 4 bases; junction bases outside the gene matches: 15. This CDR3 has 15 amino acids. The CDR3 is CSVPRGGPRSYGYTF. The CDR3 DNA sequence: TGCAGTGTCCCCAGGGGGGGGCCCCGCTCCTATGGCTACACCTTC.

This clonotype was detected ten times or more. This rearrangement joins TRBV18 to TRBJ1-5; weak D call: TRBD1 (5 bases). Germline V lookup: CDR1 KGHSH, CDR2 LQKENI. Trimming took off 4 bases at V and 5 bases at J, with 15 bases between the two ends. The CDR3 consists of 15 residues. For the CDR3, the DNA is TGTGCCAGCTCACTGGGTCACGGGGGGGATCAGCCCCAGCATTTT. It yields the protein CASSLGHGGDQPQHF.

This clonotype was recorded many times. The chain carries TRBV7-2 and TRBJ1-1, with D unclear. Germline V CDR1 and CDR2: SGHTA, FQGNSA. The V end lost 1 base, the J end lost 4 bases, and 10 bases lay between the germline ends. There are 14 residues in the CDR3. For the CDR3, the DNA is TGTGCCAGCAGCTTAGAAAGGGTTCGCACTGAAGCTTTCTTT. This translates into CASSLERVRTEAFF.

In this sample, this clonotype turned up many times. CDR3 in amino acids: CSAAGTVVTEAFF. The CDR3 nucleotides read TGCAGTGCTGCCGGGACAGTGGTCACTGAAGCTTTCTTT. J is TRBJ1-1 and V is TRBV20-1; TRBD1 aligns across 7 bases. Germline V gene data show CDR1 as DFQATT and CDR2 as SNEGSKA (reference sequence). The V and J ends lost 5 bases and 4 bases, in that order; junction bases with no gene match: 7. There are 13 residues in the CDR3.

This clonotype was detected only a few times. V gene TRBV20-1 combines with J gene TRBJ2-5; TRBD1 aligns across 7 bases. The CDR3 runs 13 residues. From germline, CDR1 is DFQATT and CDR2 SNEGSKA (reference sequence). V was clipped by 0 bases and J by 3 bases; unmatched bases: 1. In DNA, the CDR3 is TGCAGTGCTAGAGAACAGGGGAAAGAGACCCAGTACTTC. Its translation is CSAREQGKETQYF.

At least ten counts were recorded for this clonotype. The chain is built from TRBV7-2 and TRBJ2-2; TRBD2 aligns across 7 bases. The CDR3 covers 16 residues. V lost 1 base and J lost 6; bases outside the gene matches: 8. CDR1 SGHTA and CDR2 FQGNSA come from the germline V gene. The CDR3 sequence: CASSLVRLAYSGELFF. The CDR3, as DNA: TGTGCCAGCAGCTTAGTCCGACTAGCTTACTCCGGGGAGCTGTTTTTT.

This clonotype was seen ten or more times. V and J are TRBV7-2 and TRBJ1-3; D gene uncertain. The V and J ends lost 3 bases and 3 bases respectively, with 15 bases between them. Germline V gene lookup returns CDR1 SGHTA and CDR2 FQGNSA. The CDR3 totals 16 residues. CDR3: CASSFIGSRLGNTIYF. The CDR3 nucleotides are TGTGCCAGCAGCTTCATAGGGTCGAGGCTTGGAAACACCATATATTTT.

This clonotype was picked up many times. The chain has TRBV6-6 and TRBJ2-4, with a tentative D call TRBD2 (6 bases). CDR3 length: 17 amino acids. CDR1 is MNHNY and CDR2 is SVGAGI in the germline V gene (reference sequence). V was shortened by 2 bases and J by 3 bases, with 17 bases between the two germline ends. The CDR3 coding sequence is TGTGCCAGCAGTTACGGGGGGACCCTAAAAGACAAAAACATTCAGTACTTC. It codes for CASSYGGTLKDKNIQYF.

The table lists this clonotype with many counts. CDR3 in amino acids: CASRRASGSETQYF. CDR3 in DNA: TGTGCCAGCAGAAGGGCTAGCGGATCGGAGACCCAGTACTTC. The genes are TRBV7-2 and TRBJ2-5; 7 bases agree with TRBD2. Germline V gives CDR1 SGHTA, CDR2 FQGNSA. This CDR3 has 14 residues. After removal of 6 bases from V and 5 bases from J, the junction contained 9 bases not matched to a gene.

The gene calls are TRBV10-3 and TRBJ2-6; TRBD1 matches at 8 bases. The junction had 14 bases not matched to a gene; V was cut back by 4 bases and J by 3 bases. CDR3 size: 19 residues. Germline-derived CDR1 and CDR2 are ENHRY and SYGVKD. CDR3 sequence: CAISGEYGTGRNGANVLTF. DNA for the CDR3: TGTGCCATCAGTGGGGAGTACGGGACAGGTCGGAATGGGGCCAACGTCCTGACTTTC.

This clonotype was picked up a small number of times. V and J are TRBV7-7 and TRBJ2-3; TRBD2 matches 7 bases. V shed 3 bases, J shed 4 bases, and the junction held 7 bases outside the gene matches. The CDR3 loop spans 15 amino acids. The germline gives CDR1 SSHAT, CDR2 FNYEAQ (reference sequence). The chain's CDR3 is CASSLGAGFADTQYF. The CDR3 nucleotides are TGTGCCAGCAGCTTGGGAGCGGGGTTCGCAGATACGCAGTATTTT. Drawing the rest from reference TRBV7-7 and TRBJ2-3, the complete variable domain is GAGVSQSPRYKVTKRGQDVTLRCDPISSHATLYWYQQALGQGPEFLTYFNYEAQPDKSGLPSDRFSAERPEGSISTLTIQRTEQRDSAMYRCASSLGAGFADTQYFGPGTRLTVL.

This clonotype has a count of ten or more. V gene TRBV7-2 combines with J gene TRBJ2-3; 12 positions agree with TRBD2. This CDR3 is built from 15 residues. After removal of 5 bases from V and 6 bases from J, the junction contained 6 bases not matched to a gene. Germline V gene data show CDR1 as SGHTA and CDR2 as FQGNSA. The CDR3 bases are TGTGCCAGCAGCCGCGCTAGCGGGGGGGCCGATACGCAGTATTTT. Amino acids: CASSRASGGADTQYF.

There are many counts of this clonotype. The CDR3 nucleotides are TGTGCCAGCTCACCGCCGGGACAGTTCACCGGGGAGCTGTTTTTT. Residues: CASSPPGQFTGELFF. The V gene is TRBV27, the J gene TRBJ2-2; 7 bases are a match to TRBD1. J lost 4 bases, V lost 8 bases, and 10 bases had no gene match. Germline V gene sequence: CDR1 MNHEY, CDR2 SMNVEV (reference sequence). The CDR3 covers 15 residues.

This clonotype has a count of ten or more. This rearrangement joins TRBV7-2 to TRBJ2-5, with 8 positions matching TRBD2. V lost 1 base, J lost 7 bases, and 11 bases stayed unmatched. CDR1 is SGHTA, CDR2 FQGNSA, per germline. This CDR3 spans 16 amino acids. The CDR3 region has the DNA TGTGCCAGCAGCTTAGAATCTAGCGGGCCACGTCGGACCCAGTACTTC. The encoded protein is CASSLESSGPRRTQYF.

This clonotype was observed many times. The gene calls are TRBV4-1 and TRBJ2-3; TRBD2 matches 9 bases. CDR1 and CDR2 from the germline V gene are MGHRA and YSYEKL. Unmatched junction bases numbered 9, after V lost 5 bases and J lost 0 bases. The CDR3 contains 17 residues. CDR3 protein: CASSASGGLTSTDTQYF. CDR3 DNA: TGCGCCAGCAGCGCAAGCGGGGGGCTTACTAGCACAGATACGCAGTATTTT.

The J gene is TRBJ2-2, the V gene TRBV7-6, with TRBD2 matching over 7 bases. The CDR3 totals 17 residues. CDR1 SGHVS and CDR2 FNYEAQ come from the germline V gene. Germline trimming cut 2 bases from V and 1 base from J; bases unmatched to any gene: 7. CDR3 sequence reads: CASSLWVAGENTGELFF. The CDR3 DNA reads as TGTGCCAGCAGCTTATGGGTAGCGGGTGAGAACACCGGGGAGCTGTTTTTT.

This clonotype was found many times. V is TRBV6-1 and J is TRBJ2-4, with 8 nucleotides matching TRBD2. V gave up 8 bases and J gave up 5 bases; unmatched junction bases: 11. The germline gives CDR1 MNHNS, CDR2 SASEGT. The CDR3 consists of 15 residues. The CDR3 spells CASVQAGGGENIQYF. CDR3 bases: TGTGCCAGCGTCCAGGCGGGGGGAGGGGAAAACATTCAGTACTTC.

This clonotype has at least ten counts. The chain combines TRBV10-2 with TRBJ1-4, with D uncertain. V dropped 6 bases and J dropped 3 bases, with 8 bases sitting between them. The CDR3 extends over 13 amino acids. Germline V lookup: CDR1 WSHSY, CDR2 SAAADI. The CDR3 DNA sequence: TGCGCCAGCAGCCGGCGGCCTAATGAAAAACTGTTTTTT. It encodes CASSRRPNEKLFF.

This clonotype was seen at least ten times. This chain uses TRBV11-2 with TRBJ1-2; perhaps TRBD1 as D (5 bases). CDR1 is SGHAT and CDR2 is FQNNGV in the germline V gene. The CDR3 has 15 amino acids. V gave up 3 bases and J gave up 4 bases, with 15 bases separating them. CDR3 region: CASSFDRGVRYGYTF. As DNA, the CDR3 is TGTGCCAGCAGCTTTGATAGAGGGGTTCGCTATGGCTACACCTTC.

In its sample, this clonotype was seen many times. The chain recombines TRBV5-1 with TRBJ1-2; 9 bases match TRBD1. J gave up 4 bases and V 0 bases, and 10 bases lay outside the gene matches. The germline V gene has CDR1 SGHRS and CDR2 YFSETQ. The CDR3 is made up of 17 amino acids. The CDR3 region is CASSLGPGTGKVYGYTF. The DNA of the CDR3 is TGCGCCAGCAGCTTGGGCCCCGGGACAGGGAAGGTCTATGGCTACACCTTC.

This clonotype has a count of ten or more. The genes are TRBV6-1 and TRBJ1-5, with unresolved D. V was pared by 3 bases and J by 1 base, with 10 bases between. The CDR3 contains 15 residues. Germline V gene lookup returns CDR1 MNHNS and CDR2 SASEGT. The CDR3 DNA is TGTGCCAGCAGTGACCCCGGACGGAGCAATCAGCCCCAGCATTTT. Its translation is CASSDPGRSNQPQHF.

On this clonotype: The junction departs from the called germline gene at one end, perhaps through a read error. The J gene is TRBJ2-3, the V gene TRBV29-1; 16 nucleotides agree with TRBD2. Germline V gives CDR1 SQVTM, CDR2 ANQGSEA. There are 14 residues in the CDR3. The CDR3 nucleotides are TGCAGCGCCTCCGGGACTAGCGGGGGGGATACGCAGTTTTTT. This translates into CSASGTSGGDTQFF.

This clonotype was observed many times. The chain uses TRBV2 and TRBJ2-1, with D uncertain. CDR3 length equals 11 residues. Per the germline V gene, CDR1 is SNHLY and CDR2 is FYNNEI. Trimming removed 8 bases at V and 9 bases at J, with 11 bases between. This CDR3 is CASARWSEQFF. CDR3 sequence (DNA): TGTGCCAGCGCCCGGTGGAGTGAGCAGTTCTTC.

The chain joins TRBV15 to TRBJ1-4; tentatively, D is TRBD1 (5 bases). Trimming removed 2 bases at V and 4 bases at J, with 14 bases between. The CDR3 is 16 residues long. Per germline, CDR1 LNHNV and CDR2 YYDKDF (reference sequence). The CDR3 region is CATSRSMGPGNEKLFF. CDR3 bases: TGTGCCACCAGCAGATCAATGGGGCCTGGTAATGAAAAACTGTTTTTT.

This clonotype was seen at least ten times. The chain recombines TRBV7-3 with TRBJ2-3, with unresolved D. The germline CDR1 and CDR2 sequences are SGHTA and FQGTGA. The CDR3 runs to 15 residues. The V end was cut by 2 bases, the J end by 1 base, with 10 bases between. The CDR3 DNA follows: TGTGCCAGCAGCTTACGTGGTCAGCGCACAGATACGCAGTATTTT. This encodes CASSLRGQRTDTQYF.

The sample holds many counts of this clonotype. CDR3 DNA sequence: TGTGCCAGCAGACCACGGGAGGGACAGGTTGATTATAACTATGGCTACACCTTC. Translated, it gives CASRPREGQVDYNYGYTF. V gene TRBV28 combines with J gene TRBJ1-2; 8 positions agree with TRBD1. The trim removed 6 bases at V and 1 base at J, leaving 16 bases unmatched. Germline CDR1 reads MDHEN; CDR2 reads SYDVKM. The CDR3 covers 18 residues.

This clonotype was found a few times. The CDR3 reads CASRGTPGNTIYF. CDR3 coding DNA: TGTGCCAGCAGGGGGACTCCCGGAAACACCATATATTTT. The gene calls are TRBV2 and TRBJ1-3, with a tentative D call TRBD1 (5 bases). V lost 6 bases to trimming and J lost 4 bases, with 10 bases between them. Germline lookup yields CDR1 SNHLY and CDR2 FYNNEI. This CDR3 has 13 residues.